This T cell receptor beta chain stems from a study of blood T cell repertoires in COVID-19. Study details: Specimens from acute and convalescent COVID-19 originated in the United States, Italy and Spain.

V dropped 1 base and J dropped 6 bases, with 15 bases sitting between them. The length of the CDR3 is 15 residues. Germline V lookup: CDR1 SEHNR, CDR2 FQNEAQ (reference sequence). Assay used: immunoSEQ multiplex PCR; TCRdb lists only in-frame clones, some missing. Of a few hundred thousand clones in the sample, over 75% were seen once. The V call is TRBV7-9, the J call TRBJ1-2, with D possibly matching TRBD1 (6 bases). The sample comprised PBMCs or T cells enriched from blood (not recorded which). The sequence was collected from a man aged 25 to 40 who had recovered from COVID-19. CDR3 sequence: CASSLGQVDEDGYTF. In DNA, the CDR3 is TGTGCCAGCAGCTTAGGACAGGTGGATGAAGATGGCTACACCTTC.